The 6 T cell receptor beta chains in this list originate from one sample, sequenced in a study of blood T cell repertoires in COVID-19. The method was immunoSEQ multiplex PCR; TCRdb's version includes in-frame clones alone and lacks a portion of them. This table holds 250,000 to 350,000 clones, approximately 87% found once. The specimen was peripheral blood. The source of these receptors is a woman aged 25-40 years with COVID-19, enrolled during active disease.

The chain uses TRBV5-1 and TRBJ2-7; 10 bases align to TRBD1. In germline, CDR1 is SGHRS, CDR2 YFSETQ. This CDR3 is built from 15 residues. V dropped 0 bases and J dropped 4; count of bases not matched to a gene: 4. The CDR3 DNA sequence: TGCGCCAGCAGCTTGGCAGGACAGGGGGTGTACGAGCAGTACTTC. Translating gives CASSLAGQGVYEQYF. Based on the CDR3 plus reference TRBV5-1 and TRBJ2-7, the full variable domain is KAGVTQTPRYLIKTRGQQVTLSCSPISGHRSVSWYQQTPGQGLQFLFEYFSETQRNKGNFPGRFSGRQFSNSRSEMNVSTLELGDSALYLCASSLAGQGVYEQYFGPGTRLTVT.

The V and J genes are TRBV10-1 and TRBJ2-7; a weak D match, TRBD2 (5 bases). Trimming cost V 5 bases and J 7 bases, with 18 bases left between them. CDR3 length equals 14 residues. CDR1 and CDR2 from the germline V gene are WNHNN and SYGVQD (reference sequence). The CDR3: CASSSKGVAGEQYF. CDR3 nucleotides: TGCGCCAGCAGTTCAAAGGGAGTGGCTGGGGAGCAGTACTTC.

The chain joins TRBV15 to TRBJ1-2; a weak D match, TRBD1 (5 bases). CDR3 size: 16 residues. Trimming stripped 6 bases from V and 0 bases from J, with 17 bases between. In germline, CDR1 is LNHNV, CDR2 YYDKDF (reference sequence). The CDR3 here is CATRRGGEGANYGYTF. CDR3 nucleotides: TGTGCCACCAGACGGGGGGGGGAAGGAGCTAACTATGGCTACACCTTC.

V usage is TRBV6-1 and J usage is TRBJ2-7; 13 bases map to TRBD2. The germline CDR1 and CDR2 sequences are MNHNS and SASEGT. This CDR3 region has 18 residues. V was pared by 4 bases and J by 0 bases, with 9 bases of the junction left unmatched. As DNA, the CDR3 is TGTGCCAGCAGTGTGGGAGGACTAGCGGGAGCGCACTCCTACGAGCAGTACTTC. This encodes CASSVGGLAGAHSYEQYF.

The chain has TRBV11-3 and TRBJ2-7, with a tentative D call TRBD1 (6 bases). The V end lost 5 bases, the J end lost 7 bases, and 18 bases lay between the germline ends. CDR1 is SGHNT, CDR2 YENEEA, per germline. This CDR3 region has 14 residues. The CDR3 region is CASSDGQPAREQYF. The CDR3 nucleotides are TGTGCCAGCAGCGATGGACAGCCAGCCCGGGAGCAGTACTTC.

The chain is built from TRBV7-9 and TRBJ1-6, with unresolved D. V was cut by 5 bases and J by 6 bases, with 11 bases left in between. The CDR3 runs 14 residues. From germline, CDR1 is SEHNR and CDR2 FQNEAQ (reference sequence). CDR3 amino acids: CASSDVTGNSPLHF. DNA for the CDR3: TGTGCCAGCAGCGACGTGACGGGTAATTCACCCCTCCACTTT.